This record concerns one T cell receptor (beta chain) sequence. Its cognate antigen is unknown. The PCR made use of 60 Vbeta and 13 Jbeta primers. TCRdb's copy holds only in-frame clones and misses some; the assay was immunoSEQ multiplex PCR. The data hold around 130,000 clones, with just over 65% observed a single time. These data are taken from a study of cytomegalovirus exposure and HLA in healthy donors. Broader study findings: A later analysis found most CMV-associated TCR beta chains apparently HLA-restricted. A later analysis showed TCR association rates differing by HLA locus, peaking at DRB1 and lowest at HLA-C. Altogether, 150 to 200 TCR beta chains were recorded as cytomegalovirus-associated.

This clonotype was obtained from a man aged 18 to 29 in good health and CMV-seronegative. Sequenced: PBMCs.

The CDR3 loop reads CASSFGHPGEIGGIYNEQFF. CDR3 sequence (DNA): TGTGCCAGCAGCTTCGGCCACCCTGGAGAGATTGGGGGGATTTACAATGAGCAGTTCTTC. The rearrangement uses TRBV5-4 and TRBJ2-1, with TRBD2 as a possible D gene (6 bases). The CDR3 extends over 20 amino acids. Germline CDR1 reads SGHNT; CDR2 reads YYREEE (reference sequence). V shed 2 bases and J shed 4 bases, with 28 bases lying between them. Combining the CDR3 with reference TRBV5-4 and TRBJ2-1 gives the whole variable domain ETGVTQSPTHLIKTRGQQVTLRCSSQSGHNTVSWYQQALGQGPQFIFQYYREEENGRGNFPPRFSGLQFPNYSSELNVNALELDDSALYLCASSFGHPGEIGGIYNEQFFGPGTRLTVL.